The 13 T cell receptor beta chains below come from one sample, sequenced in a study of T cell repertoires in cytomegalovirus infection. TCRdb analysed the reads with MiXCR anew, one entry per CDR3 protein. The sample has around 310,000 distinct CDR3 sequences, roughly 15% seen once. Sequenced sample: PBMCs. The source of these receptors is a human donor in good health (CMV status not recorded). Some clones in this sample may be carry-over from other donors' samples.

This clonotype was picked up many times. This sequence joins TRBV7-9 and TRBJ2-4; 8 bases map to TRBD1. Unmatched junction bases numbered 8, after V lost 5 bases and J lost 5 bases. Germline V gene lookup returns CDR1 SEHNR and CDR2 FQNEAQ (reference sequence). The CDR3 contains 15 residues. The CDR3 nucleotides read TGTGCCAGCAGCCCATCAGGGGGCCGGGAAAACATTCAGTACTTC. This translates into CASSPSGGRENIQYF.

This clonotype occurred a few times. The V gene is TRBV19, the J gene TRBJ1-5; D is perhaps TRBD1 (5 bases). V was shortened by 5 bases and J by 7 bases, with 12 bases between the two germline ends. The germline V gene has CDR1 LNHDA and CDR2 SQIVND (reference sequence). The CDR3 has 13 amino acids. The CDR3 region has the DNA TGTGCCAGTAGTGGGGGGTTGGGGCAGCCCCAGCATTTT. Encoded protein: CASSGGLGQPQHF. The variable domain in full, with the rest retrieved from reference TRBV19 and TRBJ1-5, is DGGITQSPKYLFRKEGQNVTLSCEQNLNHDAMYWYRQDPGQGLRLIYYSQIVNDFQKGDIAEGYSVSREKKESFPLTVTSAQKNPTAFYLCASSGGLGQPQHFGDGTRLSIL.

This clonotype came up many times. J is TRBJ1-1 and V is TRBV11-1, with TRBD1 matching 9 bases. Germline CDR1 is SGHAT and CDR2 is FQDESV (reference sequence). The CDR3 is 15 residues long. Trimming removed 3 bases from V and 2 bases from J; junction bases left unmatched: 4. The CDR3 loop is CASSFTQGANTEAFF. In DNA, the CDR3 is TGTGCCAGCAGCTTTACACAGGGGGCAAACACTGAAGCTTTCTTT.

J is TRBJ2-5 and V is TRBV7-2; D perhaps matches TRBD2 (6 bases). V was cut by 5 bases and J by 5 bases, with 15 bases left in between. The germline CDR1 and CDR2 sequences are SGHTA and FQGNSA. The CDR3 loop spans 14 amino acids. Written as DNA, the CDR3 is TGTGCCAGCAGCCAGCGGGCGGGTAGGGAGACCCAGTACTTC. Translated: CASSQRAGRETQYF.

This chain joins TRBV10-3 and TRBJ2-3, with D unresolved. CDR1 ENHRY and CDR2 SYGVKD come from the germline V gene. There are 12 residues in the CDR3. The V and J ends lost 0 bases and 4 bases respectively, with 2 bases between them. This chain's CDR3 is CAISESPDTQYF. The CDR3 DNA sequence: TGTGCCATCAGTGAGTCCCCAGATACGCAGTATTTT.

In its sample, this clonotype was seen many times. The CDR3 here is CASSSGTGKDQPQHF. As DNA, the CDR3 is TGTGCCAGCAGTTCCGGGACAGGGAAGGATCAGCCCCAGCATTTT. This chain uses TRBV7-9 with TRBJ1-5, with TRBD1 matching 9 bases. Germline V gives CDR1 SEHNR, CDR2 FQNEAQ (reference sequence). V lost 6 bases, J lost 5 bases, and 8 bases stayed unmatched. This CDR3 region has 15 residues.

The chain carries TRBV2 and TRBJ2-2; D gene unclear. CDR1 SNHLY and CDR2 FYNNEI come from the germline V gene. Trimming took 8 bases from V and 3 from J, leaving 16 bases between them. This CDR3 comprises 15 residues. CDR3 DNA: TGTGCCAGCGGAGTTGAGTACGGCGACACCGGGGAGCTGTTTTTT. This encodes CASGVEYGDTGELFF.

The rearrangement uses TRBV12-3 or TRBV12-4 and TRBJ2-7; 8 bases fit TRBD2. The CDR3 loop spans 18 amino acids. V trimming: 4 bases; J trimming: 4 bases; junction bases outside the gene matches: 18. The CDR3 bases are TGTGCCAGCAGTTCGGTAGCGGGGCGTGACCTCTCTCAGTACGAGCAGTACTTC. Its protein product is CASSSVAGRDLSQYEQYF.

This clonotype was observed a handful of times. The CDR3 bases are TGTGCCAGTAGTATCTCCGCAGCGAATAACATTCAGTACTTC. Its translation: CASSISAANNIQYF. This chain links TRBV19 with TRBJ2-4, with D unclear. Germline CDR1 is LNHDA and CDR2 is SQIVND (reference sequence). V was clipped by 3 bases and J by 7 bases, with 13 bases between them. The CDR3 length is 14 residues.

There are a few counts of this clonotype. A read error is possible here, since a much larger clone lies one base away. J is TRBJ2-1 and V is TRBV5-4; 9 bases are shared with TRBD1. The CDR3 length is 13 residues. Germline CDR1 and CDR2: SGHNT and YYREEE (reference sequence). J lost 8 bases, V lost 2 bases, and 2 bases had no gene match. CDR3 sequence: CASSLGTGYEQFF. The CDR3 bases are TGTGCCAGCAGCTTAGGGACAGGGTATGAGCAGTTCTTC.

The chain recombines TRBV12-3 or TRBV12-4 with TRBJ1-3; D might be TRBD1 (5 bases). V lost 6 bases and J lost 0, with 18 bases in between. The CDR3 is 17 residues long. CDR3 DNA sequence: TGTGCCAGCAGCCCACACCTTTACGGGACCTCTGGAAACACCATATATTTT. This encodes CASSPHLYGTSGNTIYF.

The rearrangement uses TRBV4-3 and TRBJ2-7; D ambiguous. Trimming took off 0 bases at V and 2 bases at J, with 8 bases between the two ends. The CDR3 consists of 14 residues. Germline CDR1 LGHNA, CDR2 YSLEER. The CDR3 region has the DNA TGCGCCAGCAGCCAAGACTACGGAACCTACGAGCAGTACTTC. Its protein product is CASSQDYGTYEQYF.

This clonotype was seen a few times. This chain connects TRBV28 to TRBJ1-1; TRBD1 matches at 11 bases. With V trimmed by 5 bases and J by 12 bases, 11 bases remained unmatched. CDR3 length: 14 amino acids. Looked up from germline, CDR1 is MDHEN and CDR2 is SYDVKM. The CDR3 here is CASSKLTGTGGPFF. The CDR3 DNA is TGTGCCAGCAGTAAACTAACCGGGACAGGGGGTCCTTTCTTT.